Below are 29 T cell receptor beta chains sequenced from a single sample in a study of T cell responses to AZD1222 COVID-19 vaccine. Profiled with immunoSEQ multiplex PCR; TCRdb holds only in-frame clones, not every one. The sample lists 120,000 or so clones; around 90% were seen once. This material consisted of peripheral blood, taken on day 0 of AZD1222 vaccination. These receptors all come from an adult in good health.

The CDR3 region has the DNA TGTGCCAGCAGCTTATCTTCGGGGTTTGGCCCCGAGCAGTACTTC. Translation gives CASSLSSGFGPEQYF. The chain has TRBV7-9 and TRBJ2-7; D is perhaps TRBD2 (5 bases). CDR3 length: 15 amino acids. Trimming stripped 2 bases from V and 6 bases from J, with 17 bases between. In germline, CDR1 is SEHNR, CDR2 FQNEAQ (reference sequence).

The chain joins TRBV3-1 (or the pseudogene TRBV3-2) to TRBJ1-1; D is possibly TRBD1 (6 bases). Germline V gene sequence: CDR1 LGHDT, CDR2 YNNKEL (reference sequence). The CDR3 consists of 14 residues. The ends were cut back, 0 bases at V and 11 bases at J, with 16 bases in the middle. The CDR3 nucleotides read TGTGCCAGCAGCCAAGATCGCCTTTCAACAGGGGCTTTCTTT. Translating it yields CASSQDRLSTGAFF.

This clone came up once. The V call is TRBV29-1, the J call TRBJ2-2; D is unresolved. V gave up 5 bases and J gave up 1 base, with 8 bases separating them. From germline, CDR1 is SQVTM and CDR2 ANQGSEA. The CDR3 consists of 13 residues. CDR3 loop: CSVIRMNTGELFF. The CDR3 nucleotides are TGCAGCGTTATAAGGATGAACACCGGGGAGCTGTTTTTT.

This chain joins TRBV6-1 and TRBJ2-7, with 9 bases lining up with TRBD1. The CDR3 spans 15 residues. CDR1 MNHNS and CDR2 SASEGT come from the germline V gene. V shed 1 base and J 7 bases; nucleotides not matched to a gene: 8. The CDR3 here is CASSEVGTGFREQYF. Written as DNA, the CDR3 is TGTGCCAGCAGTGAAGTCGGGACAGGGTTTCGGGAGCAGTACTTC.

The chain recombines TRBV14 with TRBJ2-3; D is ambiguous. This CDR3 spans 14 amino acids. Germline V gene data show CDR1 as SGHDN and CDR2 as FVKESK. V dropped 2 bases and J dropped 5 bases, with 11 bases sitting between them. The CDR3, as DNA: TGTGCCAGCAGCCAAAATCTACCCGGAGATACGCAGTATTTT. Translated, it gives CASSQNLPGDTQYF. Full variable domain (remainder filled in from reference TRBV14 and TRBJ2-3): EAGVTQFPSHSVIEKGQTVTLRCDPISGHDNLYWYRRVMGKEIKFLLHFVKESKQDESGMPNNRFLAERTGGTYSTLKVQPAELEDSGVYFCASSQNLPGDTQYFGPGTRLTVL.

In its sample, this clone was seen once. This chain links TRBV5-5 with TRBJ1-2; D call uncertain. Germline-derived CDR1 and CDR2 are SGHKS and YYEKEE (reference sequence). Between the trimmed V and J ends, which lost 2 bases and 0 bases, there was a span of 5 bases. This CDR3 spans 13 amino acids. The CDR3 bases are TGTGCCAGCAGCTTTGGGACTAACTATGGCTACACCTTC. It encodes CASSFGTNYGYTF.

This clone was observed a single time. The chain combines TRBV5-1 with TRBJ2-7; D might be TRBD1 (5 bases). Per germline, CDR1 SGHRS and CDR2 YFSETQ. The CDR3 sequence is 15 residues long. The V end was cut by 1 base, the J end by 6 bases, with 17 bases between. The CDR3 here is CASSLMSTGAGEQYF. CDR3 bases: TGCGCCAGCAGCTTGATGTCAACAGGAGCCGGCGAGCAGTACTTC. Full variable domain (rest looked up from reference TRBV5-1 and TRBJ2-7): KAGVTQTPRYLIKTRGQQVTLSCSPISGHRSVSWYQQTPGQGLQFLFEYFSETQRNKGNFPGRFSGRQFSNSRSEMNVSTLELGDSALYLCASSLMSTGAGEQYFGPGTRLTVT.

V usage is TRBV30 and J usage is TRBJ1-1, with D unresolved. Trimming shortened V by 5 bases and J by 2 bases, and 9 bases separated the two germline ends. CDR3 length: 12 residues. CDR1 and CDR2 from the germline V gene are GTSNPN and SVGIG (reference sequence). The chain's CDR3 is CAWQWVNTEAFF. CDR3 coding DNA: TGTGCCTGGCAATGGGTCAACACTGAAGCTTTCTTT. The variable domain in full, completed from reference TRBV30 and TRBJ1-1, reads SQTIHQWPATLVQPVGSPLSLECTVEGTSNPNLYWYRQAAGRGLQLLFYSVGIGQISSEVPQNLSASRPQDRQFILSSKKLLLSDSGFYLCAWQWVNTEAFFGQGTRLTVV.

The chain has TRBV28 and TRBJ2-3; D is unclear. The V end was cut by 6 bases, the J end by 0 bases, with 10 bases between. CDR1 and CDR2 (germline): MDHEN, SYDVKM. CDR3 length: 14 amino acids. CDR3 amino acids: CASSPPTSTDTQYF. The CDR3 DNA reads TGTGCCAGCAGCCCCCCAACTAGCACAGATACGCAGTATTTT. The whole variable domain, remainder taken from reference TRBV28 and TRBJ2-3, is DVKVTQSSRYLVKRTGEKVFLECVQDMDHENMFWYRQDPGLGLRLIYFSYDVKMKEKGDIPEGYSVSREKKERFSLILESASTNQTSMYLCASSPPTSTDTQYFGPGTRLTVL.

The genes are TRBV4-3 and TRBJ2-5, with D possibly called TRBD1 or TRBD2 (8 bases each). Trimming removed 1 base from V and 5 bases from J, with 29 bases in between. The CDR3 runs 20 residues. From germline, CDR1 is LGHNA and CDR2 YSLEER. For the CDR3, the DNA is TGCGCCAGCAGCCAAGGACGCCTAGCGGGTTACAGGGGGATCATTGAGACCCAGTACTTC. This encodes CASSQGRLAGYRGIIETQYF.

V usage is TRBV10-3 and J usage is TRBJ1-1; 7 bases fit TRBD1. The V and J ends lost 10 bases and 2 bases, in that order; junction bases with no gene match: 7. This CDR3 is 13 amino acids long. From germline, CDR1 is ENHRY and CDR2 SYGVKD. CDR3 loop: CATSDRTNTEAFF. The CDR3 nucleotides are TGTGCCACCTCGGACAGGACAAACACTGAAGCTTTCTTT.

The chain has TRBV7-5 and TRBJ2-7; the tabulated D call, TRBD1, remains unverified against the DNA. TRBV7-5 is recorded as a pseudogene. This CDR3 region has 18 residues. The CDR3 DNA reads TGTGTCAGAAGCCTAAAATATGGGACAGGCGGCAGGGGCGCGGAGCAGTACTTC. Protein product: CVRSLKYGTGGRGAEQYF.

V is TRBV5-6 and J is TRBJ2-3, with D unclear. The CDR3 length is 15 residues. Trimming shortened V by 4 bases and J by 2 bases, and 14 bases separated the two germline ends. The V gene's germline CDR1 is SGHDT and CDR2 YYEEEE. CDR3 nucleotide sequence: TGTGCCAGCAGCGTGGTTGGTAGGTTCACAGATACGCAGTATTTT. It yields the protein CASSVVGRFTDTQYF.

V usage is TRBV15 and J usage is TRBJ2-7, with 13 bases identical to TRBD2. The V segment lost 5 bases and the J segment 4 bases; nucleotides outside the gene matches: 8. The CDR3 is made up of 16 amino acids. Looked up from germline, CDR1 is LNHNV and CDR2 is YYDKDF (reference sequence). CDR3 amino acids: CATSGTTSGRVYEQYF. In DNA, the CDR3 is TGTGCCACCAGCGGGACCACTAGCGGGAGGGTATACGAGCAGTACTTC. Drawing the rest from reference TRBV15 and TRBJ2-7, the complete variable domain is DAMVIQNPRYQVTQFGKPVTLSCSQTLNHNVMYWYQQKSSQAPKLLFHYYDKDFNNEADTPDNFQSRRPNTSFCFLDIRSPGLGDTAMYLCATSGTTSGRVYEQYFGPGTRLTVT.

CDR3 in amino acids: CASSIGTGAEAFF. The CDR3 DNA reads as TGTGCCAGTAGTATAGGGACAGGGGCTGAAGCTTTCTTT. V is TRBV19 and J is TRBJ1-1; 9 bases match TRBD1. The V gene's germline CDR1 is LNHDA and CDR2 SQIVND (reference sequence). The CDR3 extends over 13 amino acids. Losses at the gene ends were 1 base for V and 6 bases for J; bases not matched to a gene: 0.

This clone was found once. The same CDR3 arises from other DNA sequences in this sample as well. The chain combines TRBV19 with TRBJ2-7, with 8 bases that match TRBD1. The CDR3 totals 11 residues. Germline CDR1 is LNHDA and CDR2 is SQIVND (reference sequence). Losses at the gene ends were 9 bases for V and 4 bases for J; bases not matched to a gene: 2. CDR3 sequence: CASRQGYEQYF. The CDR3 nucleotides read TGTGCCAGCAGACAGGGGTACGAGCAGTACTTC. Variable domain in full (rest from reference TRBV19 and TRBJ2-7): DGGITQSPKYLFRKEGQNVTLSCEQNLNHDAMYWYRQDPGQGLRLIYYSQIVNDFQKGDIAEGYSVSREKKESFPLTVTSAQKNPTAFYLCASRQGYEQYFGPGTRLTVT.

The chain couples TRBV7-3 to TRBJ2-3, with D perhaps TRBD1 or TRBD2 (6 bases each). V lost 3 bases and J lost 5, with 12 bases in between. Germline CDR1 is SGHTA and CDR2 is FQGTGA. The CDR3 contains 14 residues. CDR3 nucleotides: TGTGCCAGCAGCTTCGGGGGCTATGGAGATACGCAGTATTTT. This gives the protein CASSFGGYGDTQYF.

The rearrangement links TRBV15 to TRBJ2-7; 11 bases map to TRBD2. V dropped 4 bases and J dropped 4; count of bases not matched to a gene: 18. CDR1 and CDR2 (germline): LNHNV, YYDKDF (reference sequence). There are 19 residues in the CDR3. Here the CDR3 DNA reads TGTGCCACCAGCACCCCCGTCTTCCCCGCCTCTAGCGGGAGGTACGAGCAGTACTTC. This translates into CATSTPVFPASSGRYEQYF.

The V and J genes are TRBV6-5 and TRBJ2-2, with no clear D. The V and J ends lost 7 bases and 1 base respectively, with 4 bases between them. The CDR3 is 12 amino acids. CDR1 is MNHEY and CDR2 is SVGAGI in the germline V gene. The CDR3 DNA follows: TGTGCCAGCACGGGGAACACCGGGGAGCTGTTTTTT. Translating it yields CASTGNTGELFF.

This sequence joins TRBV28 and TRBJ2-7; no firm D call. From germline, CDR1 is MDHEN and CDR2 SYDVKM. The CDR3 loop spans 13 amino acids. V lost 3 bases to trimming and J lost 2 bases, with 8 bases between them. DNA for the CDR3: TGTGCCAGCAGTTTCCCAGCTACCTACGAGCAGTACTTC. Amino acid sequence: CASSFPATYEQYF.

For the CDR3, the DNA is TGTGCCAGCTCTACGACGGCAGGGGGCTATGGCTACACCTTC. As protein: CASSTTAGGYGYTF. The rearrangement joins TRBV6-5 to TRBJ1-2; 7 bases are a match to TRBD1. Trimming took 8 bases from V and 4 from J; bases not matched to a gene: 10. The CDR3 loop spans 14 amino acids. Germline V CDR1 and CDR2: MNHEY, SVGAGI.

The chain joins TRBV9 to TRBJ2-3, with 8 bases matching TRBD2. Germline V gene sequence: CDR1 SGDLS, CDR2 YYNGEE. The CDR3 sequence is 17 residues long. J gave up 0 bases and V 3 bases, and 9 bases lay outside the gene matches. The CDR3 sequence is CASSERASGLSTDTQYF. Here the CDR3 DNA reads TGTGCCAGCAGCGAGCGCGCTAGCGGGCTTAGCACAGATACGCAGTATTTT.

The chain couples TRBV12-3 or TRBV12-4 to TRBJ2-7, with 8 bases that match TRBD1. This CDR3 region has 12 residues. With 6 bases clipped from V and 5 bases from J, the junction kept 3 bases outside the gene matches. CDR3 protein: CASSQGAHEQYF. For the CDR3, the DNA is TGTGCCAGCAGCCAGGGGGCCCACGAGCAGTACTTC.

Written as DNA, the CDR3 is TGTGCCAGCAGTTTAGCGCCTAGCGGGATGGGCGAGCAGTACTTC. Amino acid sequence: CASSLAPSGMGEQYF. The J gene is TRBJ2-7, the V gene TRBV27; 9 nucleotides match TRBD2. V was clipped by 2 bases and J by 6 bases; unmatched bases: 8. This CDR3 contains 15 residues. Looked up from germline, CDR1 is MNHEY and CDR2 is SMNVEV (reference sequence).

The chain combines TRBV3-1 (or the pseudogene TRBV3-2) with TRBJ2-7; TRBD1 might be the D (5 bases). Per germline, CDR1 LGHDT and CDR2 YNNKEL (reference sequence). CDR3 length: 13 amino acids. V lost 5 bases and J lost 1, with 9 bases in between. The CDR3 sequence is CASSDSTSYEQYF. The CDR3 DNA is TGTGCCAGCAGCGACAGTACATCCTACGAGCAGTACTTC.

The chain couples TRBV9 to TRBJ2-3; maybe TRBD2 (7 bases). Germline V CDR1 and CDR2: SGDLS, YYNGEE. The CDR3 is made up of 15 amino acids. Trimming left V 3 bases short and J 1 base short, with 12 bases between. This CDR3 reads CASSAGGLGTDTQYF. The CDR3 DNA follows: TGTGCCAGCAGCGCCGGGGGGCTCGGCACAGATACGCAGTATTTT.

This chain joins TRBV6-5 and TRBJ2-2, with TRBD1 matching 7 bases. The CDR3 consists of 16 residues. J lost 6 bases, V lost 0 bases, and 7 bases had no gene match. The germline V gene encodes CDR1 MNHEY and CDR2 SVGAGI. The CDR3 loop reads CASSYSATGSPGELFF. The CDR3 bases are TGTGCCAGCAGTTACTCAGCGACAGGGTCTCCCGGGGAGCTGTTTTTT.

The chain links TRBV3-1 (or the pseudogene TRBV3-2) to TRBJ2-7; no reliable D call. Per germline, CDR1 LGHDT and CDR2 YNNKEL (reference sequence). V shed 2 bases and J shed 4 bases, with 9 bases lying between them. The CDR3 totals 13 residues. Here the CDR3 DNA reads TGTGCCAGCAGCCAATATATGGGGTACGAGCAGTACTTC. It translates to CASSQYMGYEQYF.

This clone was counted a few times. The V and J genes are TRBV27 and TRBJ1-1; no clear D gene. V was pared by 1 base and J by 6 bases, with 12 bases between. Germline V lookup: CDR1 MNHEY, CDR2 SMNVEV (reference sequence). The CDR3 loop spans 14 amino acids. The CDR3 is CASSLFGGIAEAFF. CDR3 nucleotides: TGTGCCAGCAGTTTATTCGGTGGAATCGCTGAAGCTTTCTTT.